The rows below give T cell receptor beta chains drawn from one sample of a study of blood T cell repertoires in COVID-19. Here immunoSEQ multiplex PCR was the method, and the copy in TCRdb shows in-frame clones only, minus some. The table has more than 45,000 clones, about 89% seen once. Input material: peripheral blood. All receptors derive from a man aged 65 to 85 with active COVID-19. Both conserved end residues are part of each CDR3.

CDR3: CASTPSGAVYEQYF
V: TRBV5-1
J: TRBJ2-7

CDR3: CSANVAGELFF
V: TRBV20-1
J: TRBJ2-2

CDR3: CASSLGEGRTEAFF
V: TRBV13
J: TRBJ1-1

CDR3: CASSLSTANEKLFF
V: TRBV5-1
J: TRBJ1-4

CDR3: CASSLAQGAPIGEQYF
V: TRBV5-6
J: TRBJ2-7

CDR3: CASSLKVGGEQFF
V: TRBV11-1
J: TRBJ2-1

CDR3: CAISEETGGFYGYTF
V: TRBV10-3
J: TRBJ1-2

CDR3: CASSPRRGEKLFF
V: TRBV18
J: TRBJ1-4

CDR3: CATKLTDSSTDTQYF
V: TRBV10-3
J: TRBJ2-3

CDR3: CAWSVLGWQDFSGANVLTF
V: TRBV30
J: TRBJ2-6

CDR3: CASSQGLKSENAEAFF
V: TRBV4-3
J: TRBJ1-1

CDR3: CASSGAGQNYGYTF
V: TRBV7-2
J: TRBJ1-2

CDR3: CASSYISRDRVDYGYTF
V: TRBV7-2
J: TRBJ1-2

CDR3: CASSAGQGAKNEQFF
V: TRBV9
J: TRBJ2-1

CDR3: CASSDAGAWTF
V: TRBV4-1
J: TRBJ1-2

CDR3: CASSLPGQGNEKLFF
V: TRBV28
J: TRBJ1-4

CDR3: CASSQGVPTGTKPQHF
V: TRBV3-1/TRBV3-2
J: TRBJ1-5

CDR3: CASSDTGTSLLF
V: TRBV10-1
J: TRBJ2-1

CDR3: CATGQGANTGELFF
V: TRBV10-1
J: TRBJ2-2

CDR3: CASSQDMGAASKLFF
V: TRBV4-3
J: TRBJ1-4

CDR3: CASSDRATSGGYTF
V: TRBV6-1
J: TRBJ1-2

CDR3: CASSPQGASGGAWDTQYF
V: TRBV7-9
J: TRBJ2-3

CDR3: CASSLQQGRYEQYF
V: TRBV5-8
J: TRBJ2-7

CDR3: CSASLGQGNNEQFF
V: TRBV20-1
J: TRBJ2-1

CDR3: CASSLSLAVYNEQFF
V: TRBV5-1
J: TRBJ2-1

CDR3: CAISALTANYGYTF
V: TRBV10-3
J: TRBJ1-2

CDR3: CASSRNMAGRGNYGYTF
V: TRBV3-1/TRBV3-2
J: TRBJ1-2

CDR3: CASSPTDSSIGNTIYF
V: TRBV3-1/TRBV3-2
J: TRBJ1-3

CDR3: CASSLTGEGQPQHF
V: TRBV9
J: TRBJ1-5

CDR3: CASSEWRGGFQETQYF
V: TRBV6-1
J: TRBJ2-5

CDR3: CASSFGSGNYGYTF
V: TRBV5-1
J: TRBJ1-2

CDR3: CASSELLDSKNTEAFF
V: TRBV6-1
J: TRBJ1-1

CDR3: CASSLAQTNTGELFF
V: TRBV7-9
J: TRBJ2-2

CDR3: CASSQGHSGNTIYF
V: TRBV4-1
J: TRBJ1-3

CDR3: CASSPPFPGGASYGYTF
V: TRBV18
J: TRBJ1-2

CDR3: CASSPGDSGGTGELFF
V: TRBV11-3
J: TRBJ2-2

CDR3: CASSWREAGNNSPLHF
V: TRBV7-2
J: TRBJ1-6

CDR3: CASSNRETQYF
V: TRBV6-2/TRBV6-3
J: TRBJ2-5

CDR3: CASSGGQRNTEAFF
V: TRBV18
J: TRBJ1-1

CDR3: CASSQQGTVGAGELFF
V: TRBV14
J: TRBJ2-2

CDR3: CASSPMGRGLLDKETQYF
V: TRBV4-1
J: TRBJ2-5

CDR3: CASRGGQFGNTEAFF
V: TRBV2
J: TRBJ1-1

CDR3: CASSRRVTSGGHNEQFF
V: TRBV27
J: TRBJ2-1

CDR3: CAWSVVGGGGDEQFF
V: TRBV30
J: TRBJ2-1

CDR3: CASSLAGFNYGYTF
V: TRBV3-1/TRBV3-2
J: TRBJ1-2